The present entry profiles one T cell receptor beta chain with its context. This sample was included in a study of cytomegalovirus exposure and HLA in healthy donors. In the PCR, 60 Vbeta and 13 Jbeta primers were used. Sequencing was performed with immunoSEQ multiplex PCR; in TCRdb, only in-frame clones are kept and a portion is missing. The sample includes 150,000 to 200,000 clones, around 77% of them seen just once. CDR3 length: 14 residues. Germline V gives CDR1 SNHLY, CDR2 FYNNEI. V was clipped by 7 bases and J by 0 bases; unmatched bases: 4. The chain has TRBV2 and TRBJ2-3; 7 bases map to TRBD1. Material: PBMCs. The clonotype comes from a woman in her 30s in good health and CMV-seronegative. CDR3: CASNRDRSTDTQYF. The CDR3 DNA follows: TGTGCCAGCAACCGGGACAGAAGCACAGATACGCAGTATTTT.